The rows below give T cell receptor beta chains drawn from one sample of a study of OX40 agonist ivuxolimab in advanced cancers. Using immunoSEQ multiplex PCR, the repertoire was profiled, and TCRdb retains in-frame clones only, with some absent. This sample yields around 46,000 clones, of which 60% to 80% are seen a single time; over 2% belongs to the top ten. This sample comprised CD4+ or CD8+ T cells sorted from blood, obtained in a trial of the OX40 agonist ivuxolimab. The receptor source for this set is an adult with an advanced solid tumor such as melanoma, head and neck, liver or kidney cancer. Both conserved end residues are part of each CDR3. The D gene is left open where the match is weak. Expanded clones get a size class; other rows say once, few or many, or leave the size out.

D gene	clone size	V gene	J gene	CDR3 DNA	CDR3 protein
.	.	TRBV9	TRBJ2-5	TGTGCCAGCAGCCCCGGGGAGACCCAGTACTTC	CASSPGETQYF
.	.	TRBV7-2	TRBJ1-5	TGTGCCAGCAGCTTGTGGAAGGACCAGCCCCAGCATTTT	CASSLWKDQPQHF
.	.	TRBV7-6	TRBJ1-2	TGTGCCAGCAGCGGCCGGGGTCCGTATGGCTACACCTTC	CASSGRGPYGYTF
.	.	TRBV4-1	TRBJ1-3	TGCGCCAGCAGCCAAGGGCCCAGGGTGGGCGGAAACACCATATATTTT	CASSQGPRVGGNTIYF
TRBD1	.	TRBV7-2	TRBJ1-2	TGTGCCAGCAGCGTTCAGGGGGCCGGTGGGGGGGGCTACACCTTC	CASSVQGAGGGGYTF
.	once	TRBV7-9	TRBJ2-2	TGTGCCAGCAGGGGCCAAGCGGGACACGGGGAGCTGTTTTTT	CASRGQAGHGELFF
TRBD1	.	TRBV5-1	TRBJ2-3	TGCGCCAGCAGCCGCGGACAGGGAGGTAATACGCAGTATTTT	CASSRGQGGNTQYF
TRBD2	once	TRBV2	TRBJ2-3	TGTGCCAGCAGTGGCGGGACTAGCGGGAGTGCGCAGTATTTT	CASSGGTSGSAQYF
.	.	TRBV6-6	TRBJ2-7	TGTGCCAGCAGGATATCCTACGAGCAGTACTTC	CASRISYEQYF
.	.	TRBV29-1	TRBJ2-7	TGCAGCGCACGCCCGGGGGGCGGGAACGAGCAGTACTTC	CSARPGGGNEQYF
.	.	TRBV25-1	TRBJ2-1	TGTGCCATAAGTCAGAATGTCGGTGAGCAGTTCTTC	CAISQNVGEQFF
.	few	TRBV4-3	TRBJ2-1	TGCGCCAGCAGCCACTACAATGAGCAGTTCTTC	CASSHYNEQFF
.	.	TRBV12-2	TRBJ2-7	TGTGCAAGTCGCCCTACCCAGGGGTCGGGATCTTCCTACGAGCAGTACTTC	CASRPTQGSGSSYEQYF
.	few	TRBV28	TRBJ1-2	TGTGCCATTAGAGGGGGTGTACAGATCGGTGGCTACACCTTC	CAIRGGVQIGGYTF
.	.	TRBV6-1	TRBJ2-3	TGTGCCAGCAGTGGGCGGGGAGATACGCAGTATTTT	CASSGRGDTQYF
.	.	TRBV7-9	TRBJ2-7	TGTGCCAGCAGCTTCACCGGGAGCGCCTACGAGCAGTACTTC	CASSFTGSAYEQYF
.	.	TRBV29-1	TRBJ2-2	TGCAGCGTTGAAGATGGTGGCCCCACGAACACCGGGGAGCTGTTTTTT	CSVEDGGPTNTGELFF
.	.	TRBV7-8	TRBJ2-5	TGTGCCAGCAGATCGTCGGAAGAGACCCAGTACTTC	CASRSSEETQYF
TRBD2	.	TRBV5-1	TRBJ2-5	TGCGCCAGCAGCATTAGCGGGGGTACCTTGGGGGAGACCCAGTACTTC	CASSISGGTLGETQYF
TRBD1	.	TRBV18	TRBJ2-4	TGTGCCAGCTCACCGGACAGGGTAGCCAAAAACATTCAGTACTTC	CASSPDRVAKNIQYF
.	.	TRBV5-8	TRBJ1-1	TGTGCCAGCAGCTTGTGGCAGACGAGCACTGAAGCTTTCTTT	CASSLWQTSTEAFF
.	.	TRBV11-2	TRBJ2-3	TGTGCCAGCAGCTTTCACTCCTTGCGGGATCCCTCCACAGATACGCAGTATTTT	CASSFHSLRDPSTDTQYF
.	.	TRBV9	TRBJ2-5	TGTGCCAGCAGCCCCGGGGGAGGGGGAGAGACCCAGTACTTC	CASSPGGGGETQYF
TRBD2	.	TRBV20-1	TRBJ2-1	TGCAGTACTAGCGGTTCGGTGCAGTTCTTC	CSTSGSVQFF
TRBD1	.	TRBV25-1	TRBJ1-1	TGTGCCAGCAGTGATTGGACAGGGAACACTGAAGCTTTCTTT	CASSDWTGNTEAFF
.	once	TRBV5-1	TRBJ2-6	TGCGCCAGCAGCTTCGGTCAGGCTGGGGCCAACGTCCTGACTTTC	CASSFGQAGANVLTF
TRBD2	.	TRBV11-2	TRBJ2-1	TGTGCCAGCAGCTTAGAATCGGGAGGTGAGCAGTTCTTC	CASSLESGGEQFF
TRBD1	.	TRBV6-1	TRBJ2-2	TGTGCCAGCTGGACAGGGGAGGTCGGGGAGCTGTTTTTT	CASWTGEVGELFF
.	few	TRBV6-1	TRBJ2-2	TGTGCCAGCACCCCCAGGGCAGTGATACCCGGGGAGCTGTTTTTT	CASTPRAVIPGELFF
.	few	TRBV6-5	TRBJ1-1	TGTGCCAGCAGTTACGCACAGGATGTGAGCACTGAAGCTTTCTTT	CASSYAQDVSTEAFF
.	once	TRBV7-9	TRBJ1-4	TGTGCCAGCAGCCTAGCAGGGTCCGGTGAAAAACTGTTTTTT	CASSLAGSGEKLFF
TRBD2	.	TRBV28	TRBJ2-1	TGTGCCAGCGGCCTACCCGACCGTCCAGTCGGGAGGTGGCGGGAATCGTACAATGAGCAGTTCTTC	CASGLPDRPVGRWRESYNEQFF
.	.	TRBV5-4	TRBJ2-7	TGTGCCAGCAGCTTGGGAAGCGGTACCTACGAGCAGTACTTC	CASSLGSGTYEQYF